The entry below describes one T cell receptor beta chain. The antigen remains undetermined. The repertoire was sequenced with immunoSEQ multiplex PCR; TCRdb's copy has only in-frame clones and lacks some. The profile shows approximately 2,200,000 clones, roughly 91% of them singletons. This sample was taken from a study of shared clonotypes between healthy human individuals. Whole-study results and caveats: Clonotype sharing levels among donors were expected to vary with sequencing depth. Tissues were not sampled, only blood, and their repertoires likely differ. Larger estimated richness was generally seen in naive subsets than in memory subsets.

It was CD45RO-negative cells, positively selected for CCR7, that made up naive CD8 cells, with terminally differentiated effector memory CD45RA+ cells excluded. This receptor was taken from a man younger than 35 in good health. Some clones in this sample may be carry-over from other donors' samples. The sample comprised naive CD8+ T cells from PBMCs.

CDR3 residues: CASSQGSTDRSETQYF. DNA for the CDR3: TGTGCCAGCAGCCAAGGGTCGACGGACCGGTCGGAGACCCAGTACTTC. V gene TRBV4-2 combines with J gene TRBJ2-5, with D unresolved. The CDR3 has 16 residues. Trimming took off 1 base at V and 5 bases at J, with 17 bases between the two ends. Germline lookup yields CDR1 LGHNA and CDR2 YNFKEQ.